This T cell receptor beta chain comes out of a study of blood T cell repertoires in COVID-19. About the study: Acute-phase and convalescent COVID-19 samples originated in the United States, Italy and Spain. T cells, B-cell-depleted T cells, or PBMCs supplied cDNA or gDNA.

In the original workflow: Estimates of nucleated cell counts were drawn from the amplification of reference gene primers. TCRdb's copy holds only in-frame clones and misses some; the assay was immunoSEQ multiplex PCR. That table gives V, J and clone size, and the DNA gave D and trimming. The repertoire includes over 200,000 clones, over 70% of them detected once, and 3.3% sits in the top ten. This TCR derives from an elderly woman with acute or convalescent COVID-19. What was sequenced was peripheral blood.

CDR3 sequence: CATEPGQGSVRAEAFF. CDR3 nucleotides: TGTGCCACTGAGCCGGGACAGGGGTCGGTAAGGGCTGAAGCTTTCTTT. V and J are TRBV19 and TRBJ1-1, with 10 bases matching TRBD1. The length of the CDR3 is 16 residues. V lost 10 bases, J lost 6 bases, and 17 bases stayed unmatched. Germline CDR1 LNHDA, CDR2 SQIVND (reference sequence).